This record covers a single T cell receptor beta chain. No antigen is known for it. This CDR3 region has 13 residues. Between the trimmed V and J ends, which lost 0 bases and 10 bases, there was a span of 11 bases. Germline lookup yields CDR1 SGDLS and CDR2 YYNGEE. From the reads, TCRdb called clonotypes with MiXCR, one entry per CDR3 protein. The sample carries about 700,000 distinct CDR3 sequences, roughly 33% recorded once. The sample originates from a study of T cell repertoires in cytomegalovirus infection. General study results and limits: In two of eight donors, the top clonotype was HLA-C-restricted CMV-specific. Of the TCR beta families, the public ones yielded a cumulative frequency that identified carriers of CMV plus the relevant HLA.

The material was cultured PBMCs, obtained from culture after CMV antigen stimulation. The chain joins TRBV9 to TRBJ2-1; no clear D gene. This TCR derives from a human donor in good health (CMV status not recorded). Some clones in this sample may be carry-over from other donors' samples. The CDR3, as DNA: TGTGCCAGCAGCGTAGCGGAGAGCTCGGAGCAGTTCTTC. It translates to CASSVAESSEQFF.